This TCR beta chain was captured in a study of blood T cell repertoires in COVID-19. The overall study: T cells, B-cell-depleted T cells, or PBMCs provided the cDNA or gDNA that served as material.

How the authors handled the data: How many nucleated cells were present was estimated from reference gene primer amplification. Assay: immunoSEQ multiplex PCR; the TCRdb copy retains only in-frame clones and omits some. V and J calls and clone size are those listed in that table; D and trimming were worked out from the DNA. Among about 210,000 clones listed, roughly nine tenths were seen once. The V gene end was trimmed by 3 bases and the J gene end by 7 bases; junction bases not matched to a gene: 9. The length of the CDR3 is 15 residues. The germline V gene has CDR1 WNHNN and CDR2 SYGVQD (reference sequence).

The clonotype comes from a woman between 65 and 79 years old with acute or convalescent COVID-19. Sequences were obtained from peripheral blood. V is TRBV10-1 and J is TRBJ2-3; TRBD2 aligns across 8 bases. The CDR3 DNA is TGCGCCAGCAGTGACGAAGGACTAGCCCCACATACGCAGTATTTT. This sequence encodes CASSDEGLAPHTQYF.